The present entry profiles one T cell receptor (beta chain) with its context. Its antigen is not identified. These data are taken from a study of PD-L1 blockade in urothelial cancer. On the study more broadly: The patients' atezolizumab therapy, 1,200 mg intravenously every 3 weeks, started in about 2014. Per blood sample, T cells had a median of 141,255. General study findings and limits: Where pretreatment blood TCR clonality fell below the median, better survival was predicted.

Profiling relied on immunoSEQ multiplex PCR, and the TCRdb table lists in-frame clones only, not all of them. The table has around 45,000 clones, 70% to 90% seen once; the top ten hold 15% to 20%. Trimming took 5 bases from V and 8 from J, leaving 13 bases between them. The CDR3 length is 13 residues. CDR1 and CDR2 from the germline V gene are SGHVS and FQNEAQ. Time point described: pretreatment peripheral blood. This chain joins TRBV7-8 and TRBJ2-1, with D possibly TRBD1 on 5 matching bases. The sequencing here drew on PBMCs, taken around atezolizumab (anti-PD-L1) treatment. This clonotype was obtained from a man in his sixties with urothelial cancer. The CDR3 sequence: CASSPPARDEQFF. CDR3 bases: TGTGCCAGCAGCCCACCGGCCAGGGATGAGCAGTTCTTC.